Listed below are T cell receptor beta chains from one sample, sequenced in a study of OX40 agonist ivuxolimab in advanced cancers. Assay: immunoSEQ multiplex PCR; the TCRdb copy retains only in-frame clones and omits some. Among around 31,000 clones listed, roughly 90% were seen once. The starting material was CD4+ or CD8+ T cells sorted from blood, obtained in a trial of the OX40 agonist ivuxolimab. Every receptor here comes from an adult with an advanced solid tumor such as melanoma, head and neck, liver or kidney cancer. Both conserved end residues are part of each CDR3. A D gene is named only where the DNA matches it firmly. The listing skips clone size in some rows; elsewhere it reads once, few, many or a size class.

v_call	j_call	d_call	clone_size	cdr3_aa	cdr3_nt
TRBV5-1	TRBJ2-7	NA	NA	CASSLEGAGGDYEQYF	TGCGCCAGCAGCTTGGAGGGAGCGGGTGGAGACTACGAGCAGTACTTC
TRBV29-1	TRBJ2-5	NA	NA	CSVEGRLQETQYF	TGCAGCGTTGAGGGTCGGCTGCAAGAGACCCAGTACTTC
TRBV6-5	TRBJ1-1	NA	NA	CASGPQGVETTEAFF	TGTGCCAGCGGCCCCCAGGGTGTGGAGACGACTGAAGCTTTCTTT
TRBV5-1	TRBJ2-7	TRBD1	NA	CASSLGLDRVYEQYF	TGCGCCAGCAGCTTGGGCTTGGACAGGGTTTACGAGCAGTACTTC
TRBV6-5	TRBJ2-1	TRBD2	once	CASSDLAGGNNEQFF	TGTGCCAGCAGCGACCTAGCGGGGGGCAACAATGAGCAGTTCTTC
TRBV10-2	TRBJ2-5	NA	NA	CASSDGAGDETQYF	TGCGCCAGCAGTGACGGGGCAGGGGATGAGACCCAGTACTTC
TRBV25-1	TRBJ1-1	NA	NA	CASTLQGLAEAFF	TGTGCCAGTACCCTACAGGGTCTCGCTGAAGCTTTCTTT
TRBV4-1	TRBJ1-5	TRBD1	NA	CASSHEVTGPLAPQHF	TGCGCCAGCAGCCATGAAGTGACAGGGCCCCTTGCGCCCCAGCATTTT
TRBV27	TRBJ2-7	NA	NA	CASSLSLETSYEQYF	TGTGCCAGCAGTTTAAGTCTCGAAACGAGCTACGAGCAGTACTTC
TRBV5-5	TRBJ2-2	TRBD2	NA	CASSLGLAGGPNTGELFF	TGTGCCAGCAGCTTGGGCTTAGCGGGAGGGCCGAACACCGGGGAGCTGTTTTTT
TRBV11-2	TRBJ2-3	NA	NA	CASSTLGSPTPDTQYF	TGTGCCAGCAGCACCCTCGGGTCGCCCACGCCAGATACGCAGTATTTT
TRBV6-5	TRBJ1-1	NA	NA	CASSYRVFTEAFF	TGTGCCAGCAGTTACCGGGTCTTCACTGAAGCTTTCTTT
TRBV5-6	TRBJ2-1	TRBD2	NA	CASSLASGPYNEQFF	TGTGCCAGCAGCTTGGCTAGCGGGCCTTACAATGAGCAGTTCTTC
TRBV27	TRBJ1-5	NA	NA	CASSRQDAGYSNQPQHF	TGTGCCAGCAGTCGCCAGGATGCCGGCTATAGCAATCAGCCCCAGCATTTT
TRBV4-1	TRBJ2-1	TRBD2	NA	CASSQDSLAVINEQFF	TGCGCCAGCAGCCAAGATTCCCTAGCGGTTATAAATGAGCAGTTCTTC
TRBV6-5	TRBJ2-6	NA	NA	CASSYNSGANVLTF	TGTGCCAGCAGTTACAACTCTGGGGCCAACGTCCTGACTTTC
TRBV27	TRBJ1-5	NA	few	CATGINQPQHF	TGTGCTACGGGGATTAATCAGCCCCAGCATTTT
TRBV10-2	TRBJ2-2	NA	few	CASGLRRTGELFF	TGCGCCAGCGGGTTGAGGCGCACCGGGGAGCTGTTTTTT
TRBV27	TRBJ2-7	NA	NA	CASSLGRAYEQYF	TGTGCCAGCAGTTTGGGCAGAGCCTACGAGCAGTACTTC
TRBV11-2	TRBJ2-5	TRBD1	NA	CASSLDRAGVETQYF	TGTGCCAGCAGCTTGGACAGGGCCGGGGTAGAGACCCAGTACTTC
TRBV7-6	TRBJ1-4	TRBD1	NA	CASSSGTGANEKLFF	TGTGCCAGCAGCTCAGGGACAGGGGCTAATGAAAAACTGTTTTTT
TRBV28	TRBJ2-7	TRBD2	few	CASSLLIAGGTYEQYF	TGTGCCAGCAGTTTGTTAATAGCGGGCGGGACCTACGAGCAGTACTTC
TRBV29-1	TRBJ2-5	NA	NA	CSDLSDRSDSKGGETQYF	TGCAGCGACCTATCCGACAGGTCCGACTCTAAGGGGGGAGAGACCCAGTACTTC
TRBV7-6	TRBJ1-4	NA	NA	CASSRTFWGTNEKLFF	TGTGCCAGCAGCCGGACTTTCTGGGGGACTAATGAAAAACTGTTTTTT
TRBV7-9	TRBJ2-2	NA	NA	CASSSGLSNTGELFF	TGTGCCAGCAGCTCTGGATTGTCGAACACCGGGGAGCTGTTTTTT
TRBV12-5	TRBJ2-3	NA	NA	CASPRGEGPSDTQYF	TGTGCTAGTCCCAGGGGGGAGGGCCCTTCAGATACGCAGTATTTT